This entry is about one T cell receptor beta chain. This clonotype was detected once. No antigen is known for it. Base-call qualities are not available, and no considerably larger clone is one nucleotide away. Just one read gives weak support. The CDR3 measures 12 amino acids from cysteine to phenylalanine. The kept DNA is CDR3 alone, 36 bases in frame from the first base. CDR1 DFQATT and CDR2 SNEGSKA were looked up in the germline V gene (reference sequence). This entry belongs to a study of response to subunit inactivated influenza vaccine (dated by TCRdb to 2017 to 2018). Study-level background: The study used deep quantitative T cell receptor repertoire profiling to track responses to a trivalent subunit inactivated influenza vaccine. What the study reported, not specific to this receptor: It was suggested by the authors that each seasonal influenza vaccination may recruit only a limited number of new T cells.

The library was produced with RT-PCR. Sequencing used an Illumina HiSeq 2500. Using fastp at Q25 and MiXCR, TCRdb reprocessed the public reads and kept productive beta chains. Each CDR3 protein gets just one entry, which takes the most common genes and DNA from the rows behind it. This sample comprises 290,000 or so distinct CDR3 sequences, roughly 22% of them detected only once. About a tenth of the sample rests with the top ten. Sequencing used PBMCs from blood, obtained about 20 months after vaccination. The receptor's source is a man aged 50-75 years who received an inactivated influenza vaccine. Donor details come from another sample of the same person, matched by shared clones. This chain joins TRBV20-1 to TRBJ2-1; TRBD2 could be the D gene, as 5 bases match. The nucleotides read TGCCGCCTAGCTCCTGGGGTCAATGAGCAGTTCTTC. This gives the protein CRLAPGVNEQFF.